This T cell receptor beta chain originates from a study of T cell repertoires in cytomegalovirus infection. In the study overall: CMV epitopes that were recently identified and HLA-C-restricted were used alongside well-studied HLA-B-restricted ones. CMV infection plus the matching HLA type was flagged by public TCR beta signatures.

The CDR3 runs to 14 residues. V was shortened by 5 bases and J by 1 base, with 11 bases between the two germline ends. The germline CDR1 and CDR2 sequences are SGHVS and FNYEAQ. This clonotype was picked up many times. Its antigen is not identified. TCRdb reprocessed the reads via MiXCR and lists one record per CDR3 protein. The repertoire consists of 830,000 or so distinct CDR3 sequences, with around a third occurring once and the leading ten covering roughly an eighth. Study results and limitations: HLA-C-restricted CMV clonotypes gave the most frequent clonotype in two of eight donors.

The origin of this receptor is a human donor in good health (CMV status not recorded). Some clones in this sample may be carry-over from other donors' samples. The source material was cultured CD8+ T cells from PBMCs, sampled from culture after CMV antigen stimulation. The chain is built from TRBV7-6 and TRBJ1-1, with a weak D call TRBD1 (5 bases). This CDR3 reads CASSRGPENTEAFF. Written as DNA, the CDR3 is TGTGCCAGCAGCAGGGGACCGGAGAACACTGAAGCTTTCTTT.